These 23 T cell receptor beta chains were all obtained from the same sample, sequenced in a study of T cells in Graves' hyperthyroidism and ophthalmopathy. Template material for amplifying TCR beta CDR3 regions consisted of RNA transcripts. The study used the HTBI primer set for a first-round RT-PCR of the TCR CDR3. MiXCR, run by TCRdb on the multiplex PCR reads, gives a single entry per CDR3 protein. The data contain 550,000 to 600,000 distinct CDR3 sequences, over 12% of them singletons. Sequences were obtained from blood. Receptors were obtained from a woman between 18 and 29 years old with Graves' ophthalmopathy.

This clonotype was picked up many times. V gene TRBV2 combines with J gene TRBJ2-3; D perhaps matches TRBD1 (6 bases). Germline V gene sequence: CDR1 SNHLY, CDR2 FYNNEI. Between the trimmed V and J ends, which lost 8 bases and 6 bases, there was a span of 18 bases. This CDR3 region has 14 residues. In DNA form, the CDR3 reads TGTGCCAGCGGGGGACACCAATTCCCCGATACGCAGTATTTT. Its protein is CASGGHQFPDTQYF.

This chain uses TRBV5-6 with TRBJ2-7; TRBD1 agrees at 8 bases. The CDR3 extends over 14 amino acids. Trimming at V came to 0 bases and at J to 4 bases, leaving 3 bases not matched to a gene. Germline V gene data show CDR1 as SGHDT and CDR2 as YYEEEE. The CDR3 region has the DNA TGTGCCAGCAGCTTGGAGTGGACAGGGTACGAGCAGTACTTC. This gives the protein CASSLEWTGYEQYF.

This clonotype was counted at least ten times. The chain recombines TRBV7-2 with TRBJ2-5; D not certain. This CDR3 has 13 amino acids. The germline V gene has CDR1 SGHTA and CDR2 FQGNSA. Trimming removed 5 bases at V and 4 bases at J, with 11 bases between. This chain's CDR3 is CASSLTPAETQYF. The CDR3, as DNA: TGTGCCAGCAGCCTTACCCCGGCAGAGACCCAGTACTTC.

This clonotype was recorded many times. The chain has TRBV3-1 and TRBJ2-3; no clear D. The V end was cut by 5 bases, the J end by 6 bases, with 12 bases between. The V gene's germline CDR1 is LGHDT and CDR2 YNNKEL (reference sequence). The CDR3 has 13 amino acids. CDR3 sequence (DNA): TGTGCCAGCAGCAGCCCGGTTGGTGATACGCAGTATTTT. As protein: CASSSPVGDTQYF.

The V gene is TRBV10-3, the J gene TRBJ1-2; D is uncertain. The CDR3 covers 13 residues. V lost 2 bases and J lost 8, with 12 bases in between. Germline V CDR1 and CDR2: ENHRY, SYGVKD. The CDR3 loop is CAISEGVGDGYTF. The DNA of the CDR3 is TGTGCCATCAGTGAGGGCGTGGGAGACGGCTACACCTTC.

This clonotype was seen repeatedly, ten times or more. V and J are TRBV7-3 and TRBJ2-7, with D hard to call. The CDR3 contains 15 residues. V was trimmed by 2 bases and J by 0 bases, leaving 11 bases between them. Germline CDR1 is SGHTA and CDR2 is FQGTGA. CDR3 in amino acids: CASSLGVGFSYEQYF. CDR3 DNA sequence: TGTGCCAGCAGCTTAGGGGTCGGGTTCTCCTACGAGCAGTACTTC.

As for this clonotype: Compared with germline, one end of the junction differs, possibly owing to a read error. This rearrangement joins TRBV7-6 to TRBJ2-5; the D gene could be TRBD1 or TRBD2 (5 bases each). Germline lookup yields CDR1 SGHVS and CDR2 FNYEAQ. The CDR3 totals 13 residues. The CDR3 loop is CASSSGTQEAQYF. Written as DNA, the CDR3 is TGTGCCAGCAGCTCCGGGACCCAAGAGGCCCAGTACTTC.

This clonotype was observed at least ten times. This chain joins TRBV7-2 and TRBJ2-3, with D unresolved. Germline loops: CDR1 SGHTA, CDR2 FQGNSA. The V end was cut by 2 bases, the J end by 0 bases, with 9 bases between. The CDR3 sequence is 15 residues long. CDR3 DNA sequence: TGTGCCAGCAGCTTAAATGGGCCCAGCACAGATACGCAGTATTTT. Amino acids: CASSLNGPSTDTQYF.

At least ten counts were recorded for this clonotype. The chain joins TRBV4-1 to TRBJ2-1, with TRBD2 matching over 10 bases. J was trimmed by 6 bases and V by 1 base; bases with no gene match: 3. This CDR3 is 15 amino acids long. The germline gives CDR1 MGHRA, CDR2 YSYEKL. The DNA of the CDR3 is TGCGCCAGCAGCCAAGTGCCTAGCGGGAGCAATGAGCAGTTCTTC. Translation gives CASSQVPSGSNEQFF.

This clonotype was detected only a few times. This chain's CDR3 is CSVAPPTGVNGYTF. CDR3 in DNA: TGCAGCGTTGCCCCTCCCACAGGGGTAAATGGCTACACCTTC. V and J are TRBV29-1 and TRBJ1-2; 7 nucleotides line up with TRBD1. Germline V lookup: CDR1 SQVTM, CDR2 ANQGSEA. The CDR3 consists of 14 residues. The V gene end was trimmed by 4 bases and the J gene end by 6 bases; junction bases not matched to a gene: 11.

Many counts were recorded for this clonotype. Its ends do not fully match the called genes, so a read error is possible. The chain recombines TRBV28 with TRBJ2-5; TRBD1 matches at 10 bases. Germline assignment: CDR1 MDHEN and CDR2 SYDVKM. The CDR3 loop spans 13 amino acids. The DNA of the CDR3 is TGTGCCAGCAGCCGGGACAGGGGAGAGACCCGGTACTTC. Translated, it gives CASSRDRGETRYF.

This clonotype appeared a few times. The rearrangement uses TRBV4-1 and TRBJ2-7; D is possibly TRBD2 (6 bases). Looked up from germline, CDR1 is MGHRA and CDR2 is YSYEKL. The CDR3 totals 16 residues. V was trimmed by 4 bases and J by 2 bases, leaving 18 bases between them. The CDR3 region is CASSPHFWGVTYEQYF. The CDR3 nucleotides read TGCGCCAGCAGCCCCCACTTTTGGGGGGTTACCTACGAGCAGTACTTC.

This clonotype showed up many times. This chain joins TRBV6-1 and TRBJ2-3; possibly TRBD1 or TRBD2 for D (5 bases each). Germline V CDR1 and CDR2: MNHNS, SASEGT. CDR3 length equals 16 residues. Trimming pared 4 bases from V and 0 bases from J, leaving 14 bases between. The CDR3 sequence is CASSGPGRLSTDTQYF. The CDR3 DNA sequence: TGTGCCAGCAGTGGCCCGGGACGGCTAAGCACAGATACGCAGTATTTT.

A few counts support this clonotype. The genes are TRBV6-1 and TRBJ1-4; possible D gene TRBD1, 6 bases. CDR1 MNHNS and CDR2 SASEGT come from the germline V gene. This CDR3 comprises 15 residues. V was cut by 5 bases and J by 7 bases, with 17 bases left in between. Here the CDR3 reads CASSNYRERPEKLFF. The DNA of the CDR3 is TGTGCCAGCAGTAACTACAGGGAACGACCTGAAAAACTGTTTTTT.

This clonotype occurred many times. The chain carries TRBV27 and TRBJ2-5; possibly TRBD1 or TRBD2 for D (5 bases each). The CDR3 runs to 15 residues. Trimming removed 2 bases at V and 2 bases at J, with 12 bases between. Germline V gene sequence: CDR1 MNHEY, CDR2 SMNVEV (reference sequence). The CDR3 DNA sequence: TGTGCCAGCAGTTTAAGTGGGTGGGGGCAAGAGACCCAGTACTTC. Its translation is CASSLSGWGQETQYF.

This clonotype was detected ten times or more. This rearrangement joins TRBV29-1 to TRBJ2-3; D is unresolved. The CDR3 loop spans 14 amino acids. CDR1 SQVTM and CDR2 ANQGSEA come from the germline V gene. V was cut by 7 bases and J by 2 bases, with 16 bases left in between. The CDR3 DNA sequence: TGCAGCGCGACAACTACGGGTTTCACAGATACGCAGTATTTT. Protein sequence: CSATTTGFTDTQYF.

This clonotype was observed many times. The chain uses TRBV12-3 or TRBV12-4 and TRBJ1-1; a weak D match, TRBD1 (5 bases). CDR3 length equals 16 residues. The V end lost 5 bases, the J end lost 2 bases, and 18 bases lay between the germline ends. The CDR3 here is CASSTPPGGGNTEAFF. CDR3 nucleotide sequence: TGTGCCAGCAGTACCCCCCCGGGGGGGGGTAACACTGAAGCTTTCTTT.

In the case of this clonotype: The junction differs from germline at one of its ends, possibly a read error. The rearrangement joins TRBV19 to TRBJ1-5; 8 bases match TRBD1. Germline CDR1 LNHDA, CDR2 SQIVND (reference sequence). This CDR3 is 15 amino acids long. The CDR3 region has the DNA TGTGCCAGTAGCATAGGACAGGGCTCAGGTCAGCCCCAGCATTTT. Amino acids: CASSIGQGSGQPQHF.

This clonotype was seen repeatedly, ten times or more. V and J are TRBV2 and TRBJ1-3, with D perhaps TRBD1 (5 bases). Trimming removed 8 bases from V and 2 bases from J, with 10 bases in between. Germline V gives CDR1 SNHLY, CDR2 FYNNEI. The CDR3 contains 13 residues. Written as DNA, the CDR3 is TGTGCCAGCTCGAGGGGAGCTGGAAACACCATATATTTT. It yields the protein CASSRGAGNTIYF.

This clonotype was observed at least ten times. The chain combines TRBV2 with TRBJ2-3, with D hard to call. This CDR3 is 15 amino acids long. V lost 3 bases to trimming and J lost 0 bases, with 10 bases between them. Looked up from germline, CDR1 is SNHLY and CDR2 is FYNNEI. The CDR3 here is CASSDDSRSTDTQYF. CDR3 bases: TGTGCCAGCAGTGATGACTCCCGGAGCACAGATACGCAGTATTTT.

The table lists this clonotype with many counts. The chain is built from TRBV18 and TRBJ2-5; D remains ambiguous. V was trimmed by 8 bases and J by 2 bases, leaving 12 bases between them. Germline V CDR1 and CDR2: KGHSH, LQKENI. The CDR3 consists of 13 residues. CDR3 region: CASSPTGQETQYF. In DNA form, the CDR3 reads TGTGCCAGCAGTCCCACTGGACAAGAGACCCAGTACTTC.

This chain links TRBV6-5 with TRBJ2-7; D gene uncertain. The CDR3 is 14 residues long. Germline assignment: CDR1 MNHEY and CDR2 SVGAGI. Trimming removed 2 bases from V and 3 bases from J, with 11 bases in between. The CDR3 is CASSYRFNNYEQYF. CDR3 DNA: TGTGCCAGCAGTTACCGGTTTAACAACTACGAGCAGTACTTC.

In this sample, this clonotype turned up many times. The chain carries TRBV2 and TRBJ2-5; unclear D gene. Looked up from germline, CDR1 is SNHLY and CDR2 is FYNNEI. This CDR3 spans 12 amino acids. V was clipped by 6 bases and J by 3 bases, with 8 bases between them. The CDR3 loop reads CASRARKETQYF. CDR3 in DNA: TGTGCCAGCAGGGCACGTAAAGAGACCCAGTACTTC.